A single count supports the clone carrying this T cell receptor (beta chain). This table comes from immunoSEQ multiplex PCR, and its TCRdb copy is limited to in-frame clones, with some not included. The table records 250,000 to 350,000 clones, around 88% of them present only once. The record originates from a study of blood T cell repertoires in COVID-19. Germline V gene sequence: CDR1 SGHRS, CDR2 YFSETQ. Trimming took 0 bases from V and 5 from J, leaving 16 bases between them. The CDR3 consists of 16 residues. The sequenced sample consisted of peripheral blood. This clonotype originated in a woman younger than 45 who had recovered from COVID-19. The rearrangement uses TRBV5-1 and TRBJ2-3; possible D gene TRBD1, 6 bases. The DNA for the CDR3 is TGCGCCAGCAGCTTGGCTGATGGGGGCCCTTTAGATACGCAGTATTTT. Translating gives CASSLADGGPLDTQYF.